These 15 T cell receptor beta chains originate from one sample sequenced in a study of blood T cells in healthy people across ages. Combining a sample-barcoded 5' primer with a J-beta primer mix, a second PCR ran for roughly 7 to 12 cycles. TCRdb processed the 5' RACE reads anew with MiXCR; each CDR3 protein has one entry. The sample contains about 780,000 distinct CDR3 sequences, around a quarter of which appear only once. This sample also appeared in a second study, on T cells of mothers and their children.

The sequencing input was blood. The origin of the receptors is a boy younger than 18 in good health.

The CDR3 spells CASSEGFNEQYF. In nucleotides, the CDR3 is TGTGCCAGCAGTGAGGGGTTCAACGAGCAGTACTTC. This rearrangement joins TRBV7-9 to TRBJ2-7; TRBD1 or TRBD2 may be the D gene (5 bases each). Germline CDR1 SEHNR, CDR2 FQNEAQ (reference sequence). Trimming removed 6 bases at V and 5 bases at J, with 11 bases between. The CDR3 is 12 amino acids.

This clonotype has only a few counts. The chain carries TRBV5-1 and TRBJ2-2, with unresolved D. There are 15 residues in the CDR3. The germline CDR1 and CDR2 sequences are SGHRS and YFSETQ. V shed 0 bases and J shed 0 bases, with 6 bases lying between them. This chain's CDR3 is CASSLDLSNTGELFF. CDR3 sequence (DNA): TGCGCCAGCAGCTTGGACCTTTCGAACACCGGGGAGCTGTTTTTT. The full variable domain, with the rest looked up from reference TRBV5-1 and TRBJ2-2, is KAGVTQTPRYLIKTRGQQVTLSCSPISGHRSVSWYQQTPGQGLQFLFEYFSETQRNKGNFPGRFSGRQFSNSRSEMNVSTLELGDSALYLCASSLDLSNTGELFFGEGSRLTVL.

The J gene is TRBJ1-2, the V gene TRBV28; no clear D gene. V was shortened by 1 base and J by 5 bases, with 5 bases between the two germline ends. There are 12 residues in the CDR3. Germline CDR1 is MDHEN and CDR2 is SYDVKM. This CDR3 reads CASSLYGYGYTF. The CDR3, as DNA: TGTGCCAGCAGTTTATATGGTTATGGCTACACCTTC.

The chain employs TRBV4-2 and TRBJ2-5; 11 bases are shared with TRBD2. CDR1 is LGHNA and CDR2 is YNFKEQ in the germline V gene. V lost 0 bases, J lost 0 bases, and 3 bases stayed unmatched. The CDR3 has 17 residues. This CDR3 is CASSQDTSGGNQETQYF. In nucleotides, the CDR3 is TGTGCCAGCAGCCAAGACACTAGCGGGGGAAACCAAGAGACCCAGTACTTC.

The rearrangement joins TRBV6-1 to TRBJ2-7; TRBD1 might be the D (5 bases). Germline CDR1 and CDR2: MNHNS and SASEGT. V was pared by 6 bases and J by 5 bases, with 17 bases between. This CDR3 region has 14 residues. The CDR3: CASRTTDEGDEQYF. The CDR3 DNA sequence: TGTGCCAGCAGAACTACCGACGAAGGGGACGAGCAGTACTTC.

V usage is TRBV11-2 and J usage is TRBJ2-3, with D possibly called TRBD1 or TRBD2 (6 bases each). V was shortened by 6 bases and J by 3 bases, with 16 bases between the two germline ends. CDR1 SGHAT and CDR2 FQNNGV come from the germline V gene. This CDR3 comprises 15 residues. DNA for the CDR3: TGTGCCAGCAGTGGAGGGGGGCTTTCGACAGATACGCAGTATTTT. Translating it yields CASSGGGLSTDTQYF.

In this sample, this clonotype turned up a few times. This chain connects TRBV4-1 to TRBJ2-1, with D perhaps TRBD2 (7 bases). The CDR3 loop spans 18 amino acids. The V end was cut by 9 bases, the J end by 4 bases, with 28 bases between. Germline values: CDR1 MGHRA, CDR2 YSYEKL. The CDR3 DNA reads as TGCGCCAGTAGGTCGGGGAGGGAGGGGGGCATGGATTACAATGAGCAGTTCTTC. It yields the protein CASRSGREGGMDYNEQFF.

This clonotype was counted between two and nine times. This chain uses TRBV3-1 with TRBJ1-5; tentative D call: TRBD1 (5 bases). In germline, CDR1 is LGHDT, CDR2 YNNKEL (reference sequence). The germline V and J ends were trimmed by 5 bases and 3 bases, with 11 bases remaining between them. CDR3 length: 14 amino acids. The DNA for the CDR3 is TGTGCCAGCAGCGCGACAGCGGACAATCAGCCCCAGCATTTT. Translated: CASSATADNQPQHF.

This clonotype was counted only a few times. The chain employs TRBV2 and TRBJ2-7; D gene ambiguous. CDR1 SNHLY and CDR2 FYNNEI come from the germline V gene. V gave up 7 bases and J gave up 5 bases, with 6 bases separating them. There are 10 residues in the CDR3. Written as DNA, the CDR3 is TGTGCCAGCAACCCCAACGAGCAGTACTTC. Translation: CASNPNEQYF.

This clonotype was detected a few times. The rearrangement joins TRBV10-3 to TRBJ2-5, with D possibly being TRBD1 or TRBD2 (5 bases each). The better agreement between TRBJ2-1 and the DNA end casts doubt on the J call. The CDR3 contains 14 residues. CDR1 is ENHRY and CDR2 is SYGVKD in the germline V gene. The DNA for the CDR3 is TGTGCCATCAGTTCCAGGGAGTCGGCCAATGAGCAGTTCTTC. This encodes CAISSRESANEQFF.

There are a few counts of this clonotype. This chain joins TRBV9 and TRBJ2-4; TRBD1 matches 8 bases. This CDR3 comprises 18 residues. CDR1 is SGDLS and CDR2 is YYNGEE in the germline V gene. The V gene end was trimmed by 3 bases and the J gene end by 0 bases; junction bases not matched to a gene: 11. The CDR3, as DNA: TGTGCCAGCAGCGCCGGACAGGGTGGGGTATTAGCCAAAAACATTCAGTACTTC. This translates into CASSAGQGGVLAKNIQYF.

This chain connects TRBV24-1 to TRBJ1-1; 7 nucleotides match TRBD1. Germline CDR1 is KGHDR and CDR2 is SFDVKD. The CDR3 contains 17 residues. V shed 7 bases, J shed 2 bases, and the junction held 15 bases outside the gene matches. The CDR3 here is CATRTSSRRQGNTEAFF. The CDR3 DNA reads TGTGCCACCAGAACTTCGTCTCGGAGACAGGGCAACACTGAAGCTTTCTTT.

This clonotype has only a few counts. This chain connects TRBV6-5 to TRBJ2-5; TRBD2 matches 13 bases. With 6 bases clipped from V and 6 bases from J, the junction kept 7 bases outside the gene matches. CDR1 and CDR2 from the germline V gene are MNHEY and SVGAGI. The CDR3 spans 15 residues. The CDR3 loop is CASRRGLAGTKTQYF. Written as DNA, the CDR3 is TGTGCCAGCAGAAGGGGACTAGCGGGGACAAAGACCCAGTACTTC.

The V gene is TRBV7-2, the J gene TRBJ2-5, with a possible D match to TRBD2 (5 bases). The J call may be faulty, since TRBJ2-7 better matches the DNA end. The CDR3 totals 13 residues. Germline V lookup: CDR1 SGHTA, CDR2 FQGNSA. CDR3 protein: CASSAGLNYEQYF. The CDR3 DNA reads TGTGCCAGCAGCGCTGGACTGAACTACGAGCAGTACTTC.

This chain links TRBV7-8 with TRBJ2-2; 7 bases match TRBD2. The CDR3 consists of 16 residues. CDR1 and CDR2 from the germline V gene are SGHVS and FQNEAQ. Trimming at V came to 5 bases and at J to 1 base, leaving 7 bases not matched to a gene. The CDR3, as DNA: TGTGCCAGCAGCCCTAGTCGGGGGGAGAACACCGGGGAGCTGTTTTTT. As protein: CASSPSRGENTGELFF.